These 24 T cell receptor beta chains were all obtained from the same sample, sequenced in a study of PD-1 blockade in mismatch repair-deficient tumors. Some clones are missing from TCRdb's copy, which holds only in-frame ones; the method was immunoSEQ multiplex PCR. The sample lists about 40,000 clones, 75% to 85% occurring once. The sample here was peripheral blood, taken 4 weeks after starting pembrolizumab. The receptors derive from an adult with mismatch repair-deficient cancer.

The chain links TRBV18 to TRBJ1-4; TRBD1 agrees at 7 bases. The CDR3 has 15 residues. V lost 0 bases to trimming and J lost 5 bases; unmatched junction nucleotides: 3. Germline loops: CDR1 KGHSH, CDR2 LQKENI. The CDR3 sequence: CASSPPATGNEKLFF. CDR3 coding DNA: TGTGCCAGCTCACCACCGGCGACAGGGAATGAAAAACTGTTTTTT. The full variable domain, its missing parts supplied by reference TRBV18 and TRBJ1-4, is NAGVMQNPRHLVRRRGQEARLRCSPMKGHSHVYWYRQLPEEGLKFMVYLQKENIIDESGMPKERFSAEFPKEGPSILRIQQVVRGDSAAYFCASSPPATGNEKLFFGSGTQLSVL.

The V and J genes are TRBV7-9 and TRBJ2-1; TRBD2 matches 7 bases. The CDR3 sequence is 17 residues long. Per germline, CDR1 SEHNR and CDR2 FQNEAQ (reference sequence). V lost 5 bases, J lost 1 base, and 11 bases stayed unmatched. CDR3: CASSPAISGMSYNEQFF. Written as DNA, the CDR3 is TGTGCCAGCAGCCCAGCCATAAGCGGGATGTCCTACAATGAGCAGTTCTTC.

The rearrangement joins TRBV18 to TRBJ1-2, with 9 bases lining up with TRBD1. The V segment lost 2 bases and the J segment 8 bases; nucleotides outside the gene matches: 9. The CDR3 length is 15 residues. From germline, CDR1 is KGHSH and CDR2 LQKENI. CDR3 protein: CASSPNPGQGGGYTF. The CDR3 region has the DNA TGTGCCAGCTCACCAAACCCGGGACAGGGCGGCGGCTACACCTTC.

This chain links TRBV7-9 with TRBJ2-7, with a weak D call TRBD1 (5 bases). CDR1 SEHNR and CDR2 FQNEAQ come from the germline V gene (reference sequence). The CDR3 extends over 15 amino acids. V was cut by 2 bases and J by 6 bases, with 17 bases left in between. The CDR3 loop is CASSLSGQGVVEQYF. The CDR3 DNA follows: TGTGCCAGCAGCTTATCGGGTCAGGGTGTCGTCGAGCAGTACTTC.

Comment on this clone: This specimen includes other DNA sequences encoding the same CDR3. The rearrangement links TRBV9 to TRBJ2-7; 10 bases align to TRBD2. This CDR3 spans 14 amino acids. The J segment lost 6 bases and the V segment lost 0 bases, leaving 3 bases of the junction unmatched. CDR1 is SGDLS, CDR2 YYNGEE, per germline. The DNA for the CDR3 is TGTGCCAGCAGCGTAGGGCTAGCGGGAGCCGAGCAGTACTTC. Amino acid sequence: CASSVGLAGAEQYF.

This chain connects TRBV27 to TRBJ2-2; 15 bases are shared with TRBD2. This CDR3 has 15 amino acids. The V gene's germline CDR1 is MNHEY and CDR2 SMNVEV (reference sequence). The J segment lost 6 bases and the V segment lost 8 bases, leaving 4 bases of the junction unmatched. CDR3 loop: CASRGTSGRPGELFF. For the CDR3, the DNA is TGTGCCAGCCGCGGGACTAGCGGGAGGCCCGGGGAGCTGTTTTTT.

The V and J genes are TRBV5-1 and TRBJ2-7, with a possible D match to TRBD1 (6 bases). CDR1 and CDR2 from the germline V gene are SGHRS and YFSETQ. This CDR3 is 16 amino acids long. V was pared by 2 bases and J by 0 bases, with 15 bases between. Here the CDR3 DNA reads TGCGCCAGCAGCTTAAATGACGACAGGACCTCCTACGAGCAGTACTTC. Its protein product is CASSLNDDRTSYEQYF.

V and J are TRBV19 and TRBJ2-7; D remains unclear. Germline assignment: CDR1 LNHDA and CDR2 SQIVND (reference sequence). This CDR3 region has 13 residues. The ends were cut back, 3 bases at V and 6 bases at J, with 12 bases in the middle. As DNA, the CDR3 is TGTGCCAGTAGTATCGCGTTAGTCACCGAGCAGTACTTC. Protein sequence: CASSIALVTEQYF.

The chain has TRBV18 and TRBJ2-7; the D is unclear. Deletions cut 2 bases from V and 2 bases from J, with 10 bases between. The germline V gene encodes CDR1 KGHSH and CDR2 LQKENI. The CDR3 is 14 amino acids. The CDR3 protein is CASSPFSQTYEQYF. CDR3 DNA sequence: TGTGCCAGCTCACCATTTTCACAAACCTACGAGCAGTACTTC.

The rearrangement joins TRBV13 to TRBJ2-1; 8 bases agree with TRBD2. The V segment lost 5 bases and the J segment 8 bases; nucleotides outside the gene matches: 11. The germline V gene encodes CDR1 PRHDT and CDR2 FYEKMQ (reference sequence). This CDR3 contains 15 residues. The CDR3 sequence: CASSAGLAGVDEQFF. The CDR3 nucleotides read TGTGCCAGCAGCGCAGGACTAGCCGGAGTCGATGAGCAGTTCTTC.

CDR3 nucleotides: TGTGCCAGTAGGCAGGGCACGGGCTCCTACGAGCAGTACTTC. As protein: CASRQGTGSYEQYF. The chain is built from TRBV19 and TRBJ2-7, with a tentative D call TRBD1 (5 bases). Trimming cost V 6 bases and J 0 bases, with 12 bases left between them. The germline gives CDR1 LNHDA, CDR2 SQIVND (reference sequence). CDR3 length equals 14 residues. The whole variable domain, remainder taken from reference TRBV19 and TRBJ2-7, is DGGITQSPKYLFRKEGQNVTLSCEQNLNHDAMYWYRQDPGQGLRLIYYSQIVNDFQKGDIAEGYSVSREKKESFPLTVTSAQKNPTAFYLCASRQGTGSYEQYFGPGTRLTVT.

This chain connects TRBV19 to TRBJ1-3; D unresolved. Germline lookup yields CDR1 LNHDA and CDR2 SQIVND (reference sequence). CDR3 length: 12 residues. Trimming removed 8 bases at V and 2 bases at J, with 7 bases between. CDR3 in amino acids: CASGDPGNTIYF. The CDR3 DNA reads as TGTGCCAGTGGCGATCCTGGAAACACCATATATTTT.

The chain links TRBV7-6 to TRBJ2-1; D remains unclear. The CDR3 runs to 16 residues. The V gene's germline CDR1 is SGHVS and CDR2 FNYEAQ. The germline V and J ends were trimmed by 1 base and 2 bases, with 12 bases remaining between them. The CDR3 DNA reads TGTGCCAGCAGCTTAGGAGGACCCCCTCCCTACAATGAGCAGTTCTTC. Its translation is CASSLGGPPPYNEQFF.

The V and J genes are TRBV29-1 and TRBJ2-7; 9 bases line up with TRBD1. CDR3 length: 15 amino acids. Germline V CDR1 and CDR2: SQVTM, ANQGSEA. Germline trimming cut 2 bases from V and 5 bases from J; bases unmatched to any gene: 10. CDR3 nucleotides: TGCAGCGTTGAAACAGTTGGGACAGGGTACGACGAGCAGTACTTC. Protein product: CSVETVGTGYDEQYF.

The chain joins TRBV7-9 to TRBJ1-2, with D perhaps TRBD1 (5 bases). Germline lookup yields CDR1 SEHNR and CDR2 FQNEAQ (reference sequence). V shed 6 bases and J shed 0 bases, with 14 bases lying between them. CDR3 length equals 15 residues. CDR3: CASSSRDLPNYGYTF. CDR3 DNA sequence: TGTGCCAGCAGTTCGCGGGACTTGCCTAACTATGGCTACACCTTC.

On this clone: The same CDR3 can be traced to other DNA sequences in this sample. The CDR3 loop reads CASSFSGGNTGELFF. For the CDR3, the DNA is TGCGCCAGCAGCTTTTCCGGGGGGAACACCGGGGAGCTGTTTTTT. The chain uses TRBV5-1 and TRBJ2-2; TRBD2 might be the D (6 bases). CDR1 and CDR2 from the germline V gene are SGHRS and YFSETQ. The CDR3 is made up of 15 amino acids. V lost 2 bases, J lost 1 base, and 9 bases lay in between.

This clone was picked up one time. This sequence joins TRBV13 and TRBJ2-7, with a possible D match to TRBD1 (6 bases). The CDR3 runs 13 residues. The V and J ends lost 4 bases and 2 bases respectively, with 9 bases between them. The germline gives CDR1 PRHDT, CDR2 FYEKMQ (reference sequence). CDR3 sequence: CASSSRTAYEQYF. The CDR3 DNA reads TGTGCCAGCAGCTCCCGGACAGCCTACGAGCAGTACTTC.

The chain links TRBV5-6 to TRBJ2-7; D is ambiguous. The CDR3 has 13 residues. Trimming stripped 1 base from V and 4 bases from J, with 9 bases between. The V gene's germline CDR1 is SGHDT and CDR2 YYEEEE. CDR3: CASSLIGSYEQYF. CDR3 sequence (DNA): TGTGCCAGCAGCTTGATTGGTTCTTACGAGCAGTACTTC.

V gene TRBV11-2 combines with J gene TRBJ2-3; weak D call: TRBD1 (5 bases). V gave up 3 bases and J gave up 2 bases, with 21 bases separating them. This CDR3 contains 18 residues. Germline V gene lookup returns CDR1 SGHAT and CDR2 FQNNGV. The CDR3 loop reads CASSLYRARVGLTDTQYF. The DNA for the CDR3 is TGTGCCAGCAGCTTGTATAGGGCCAGGGTGGGGCTCACAGATACGCAGTATTTT.

The chain combines TRBV18 with TRBJ1-2; D call uncertain. This CDR3 spans 14 amino acids. The germline gives CDR1 KGHSH, CDR2 LQKENI. V lost 3 bases and J 1 base, leaving 9 bases between the germline ends. CDR3 amino acids: CASSPNSLNYGYTF. The DNA for the CDR3 is TGTGCCAGCTCACCTAACTCGCTTAACTATGGCTACACCTTC.

The sample holds a few counts of this clone. The chain combines TRBV5-6 with TRBJ2-7; 9 positions match TRBD1. Germline values: CDR1 SGHDT, CDR2 YYEEEE. Germline trimming cut 2 bases from V and 2 bases from J; bases unmatched to any gene: 8. The CDR3 consists of 16 residues. The CDR3 reads CASSFPGQGGTYEQYF. CDR3 DNA sequence: TGTGCCAGCAGCTTCCCGGGACAGGGTGGGACCTACGAGCAGTACTTC. The full variable domain, rest sourced from reference TRBV5-6 and TRBJ2-7, is DAGVTQSPTHLIKTRGQQVTLRCSPKSGHDTVSWYQQALGQGPQFIFQYYEEEERQRGNFPDRFSGHQFPNYSSELNVNALLLGDSALYLCASSFPGQGGTYEQYFGPGTRLTVT.

The chain joins TRBV29-1 to TRBJ1-5, with D possibly TRBD1 on 5 matching bases. V dropped 0 bases and J dropped 5 bases, with 8 bases sitting between them. The CDR3 length is 13 residues. Germline values: CDR1 SQVTM, CDR2 ANQGSEA. The CDR3 DNA follows: TGCAGCGTTGAAGAGGGGCCATATCAGCCCCAGCATTTT. This translates into CSVEEGPYQPQHF. Variable domain in full (rest from reference TRBV29-1 and TRBJ1-5): SAVISQKPSRDICQRGTSLTIQCQVDSQVTMMFWYRQQPGQSLTLIATANQGSEATYESGFVIDKFPISRPNLTFSTLTVSNMSPEDSSIYLCSVEEGPYQPQHFGDGTRLSIL.

The rearrangement uses TRBV4-1 and TRBJ1-2; 7 bases fit TRBD1. V lost 3 bases to trimming and J lost 4 bases; unmatched junction nucleotides: 5. The CDR3 runs to 14 residues. The V gene's germline CDR1 is MGHRA and CDR2 YSYEKL. The CDR3 DNA reads as TGCGCCAGCAGCCACCCGGGACAGAGCTATGGCTACACCTTC. It translates to CASSHPGQSYGYTF.

This clone was picked up one time. The rearrangement joins TRBV25-1 to TRBJ2-5; the D is unclear. Trimming removed 3 bases from V and 4 bases from J, with 6 bases in between. Germline V gene lookup returns CDR1 MGHDK and CDR2 SYGVNS. The CDR3 spans 12 residues. CDR3 sequence (DNA): TGTGCCAGCAGTGACTCGGTAGAGACCCAGTACTTC. Translation: CASSDSVETQYF.